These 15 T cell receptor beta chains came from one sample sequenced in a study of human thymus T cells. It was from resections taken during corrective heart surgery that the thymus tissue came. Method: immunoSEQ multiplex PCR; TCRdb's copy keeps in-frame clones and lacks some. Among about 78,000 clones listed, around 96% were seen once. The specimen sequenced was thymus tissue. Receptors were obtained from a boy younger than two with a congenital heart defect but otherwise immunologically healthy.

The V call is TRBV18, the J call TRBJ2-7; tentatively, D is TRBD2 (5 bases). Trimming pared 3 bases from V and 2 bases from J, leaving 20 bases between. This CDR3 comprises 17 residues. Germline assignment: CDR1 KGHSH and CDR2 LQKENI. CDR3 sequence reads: CASSPRGFPPDAYEQYF. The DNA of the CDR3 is TGTGCCAGCTCACCGCGAGGGTTCCCCCCGGACGCCTACGAGCAGTACTTC. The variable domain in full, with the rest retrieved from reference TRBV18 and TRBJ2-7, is NAGVMQNPRHLVRRRGQEARLRCSPMKGHSHVYWYRQLPEEGLKFMVYLQKENIIDESGMPKERFSAEFPKEGPSILRIQQVVRGDSAAYFCASSPRGFPPDAYEQYFGPGTRLTVT.

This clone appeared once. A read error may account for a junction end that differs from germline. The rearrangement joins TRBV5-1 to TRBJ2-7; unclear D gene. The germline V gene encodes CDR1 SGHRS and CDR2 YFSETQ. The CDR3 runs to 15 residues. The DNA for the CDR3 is TGTGCCAGCAGCTTGGGTCCAACCAGCTCCTACGAGCAGTACTTC. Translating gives CASSLGPTSSYEQYF.

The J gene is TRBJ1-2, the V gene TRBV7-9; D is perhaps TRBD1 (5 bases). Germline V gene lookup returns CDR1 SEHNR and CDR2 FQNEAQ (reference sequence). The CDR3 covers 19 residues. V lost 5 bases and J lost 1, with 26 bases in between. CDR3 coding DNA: TGTGCCAGCAGCGATATTACGGCCCATTGGGACGGTTATAACTATGGCTACACCTTC. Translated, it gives CASSDITAHWDGYNYGYTF.

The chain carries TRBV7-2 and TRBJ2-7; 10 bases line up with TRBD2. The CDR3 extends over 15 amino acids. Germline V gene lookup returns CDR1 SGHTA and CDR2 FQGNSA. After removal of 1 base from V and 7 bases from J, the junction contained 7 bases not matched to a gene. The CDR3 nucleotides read TGTGCCAGCAGCTTAGGGTCTAGCGGGGGACGGGAGCAGTACTTC. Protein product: CASSLGSSGGREQYF.

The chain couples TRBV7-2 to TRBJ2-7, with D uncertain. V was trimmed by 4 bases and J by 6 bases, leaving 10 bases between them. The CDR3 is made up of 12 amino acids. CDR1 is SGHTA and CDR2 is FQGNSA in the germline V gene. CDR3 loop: CASSSTPCEQYF. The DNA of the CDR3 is TGTGCCAGCAGCTCTACCCCTTGCGAGCAGTACTTC.

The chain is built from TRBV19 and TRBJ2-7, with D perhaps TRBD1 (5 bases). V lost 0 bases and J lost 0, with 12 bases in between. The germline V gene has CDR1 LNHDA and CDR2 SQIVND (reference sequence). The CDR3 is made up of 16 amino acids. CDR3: CASSIDQGTPSYEQYF. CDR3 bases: TGTGCCAGTAGTATAGATCAGGGTACCCCCTCCTACGAGCAGTACTTC.

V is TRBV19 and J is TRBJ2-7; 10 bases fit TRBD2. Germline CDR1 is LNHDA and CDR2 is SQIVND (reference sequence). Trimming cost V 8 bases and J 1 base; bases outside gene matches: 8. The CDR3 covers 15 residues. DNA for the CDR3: TGTGCCAGTTCATCGACTAGCGGGCCTTCCTACGAGCAGTACTTC. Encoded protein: CASSSTSGPSYEQYF. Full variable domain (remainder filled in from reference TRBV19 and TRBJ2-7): DGGITQSPKYLFRKEGQNVTLSCEQNLNHDAMYWYRQDPGQGLRLIYYSQIVNDFQKGDIAEGYSVSREKKESFPLTVTSAQKNPTAFYLCASSSTSGPSYEQYFGPGTRLTVT.

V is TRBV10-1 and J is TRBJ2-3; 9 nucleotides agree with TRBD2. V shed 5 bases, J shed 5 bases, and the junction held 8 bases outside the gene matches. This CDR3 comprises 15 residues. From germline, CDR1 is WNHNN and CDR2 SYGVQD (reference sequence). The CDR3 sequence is CASSIAGGPGDTQYF. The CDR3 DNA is TGCGCCAGCAGTATCGCGGGAGGGCCGGGAGATACGCAGTATTTT.

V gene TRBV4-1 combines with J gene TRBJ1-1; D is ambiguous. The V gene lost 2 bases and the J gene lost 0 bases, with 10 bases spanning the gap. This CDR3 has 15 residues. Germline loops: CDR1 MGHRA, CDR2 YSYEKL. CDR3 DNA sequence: TGCGCCAGCAGCCAAACGTGGGCCATGAACACTGAAGCTTTCTTT. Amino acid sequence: CASSQTWAMNTEAFF.

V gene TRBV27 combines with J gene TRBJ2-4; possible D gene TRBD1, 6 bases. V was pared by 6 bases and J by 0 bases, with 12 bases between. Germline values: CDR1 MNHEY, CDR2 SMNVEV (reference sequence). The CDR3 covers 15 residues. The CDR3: CASSPSTGAKNIQYF. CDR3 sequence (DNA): TGTGCCAGCAGCCCCTCGACAGGAGCCAAAAACATTCAGTACTTC.

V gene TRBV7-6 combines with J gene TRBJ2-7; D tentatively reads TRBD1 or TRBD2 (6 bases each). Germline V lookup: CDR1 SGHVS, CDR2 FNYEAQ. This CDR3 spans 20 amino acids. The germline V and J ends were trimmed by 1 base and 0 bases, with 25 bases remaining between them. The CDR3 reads CASSLEGGRTGNLRSYEQYF. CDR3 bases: TGTGCCAGCAGCTTAGAGGGGGGAAGGACCGGAAATCTTCGCTCCTACGAGCAGTACTTC.

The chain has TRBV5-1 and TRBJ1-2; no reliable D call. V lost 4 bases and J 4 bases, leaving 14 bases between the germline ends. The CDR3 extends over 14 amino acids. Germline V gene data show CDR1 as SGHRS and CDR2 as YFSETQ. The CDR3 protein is CASSDGGYSYGYTF. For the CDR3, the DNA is TGCGCCAGCAGCGACGGAGGTTATTCCTATGGCTACACCTTC.

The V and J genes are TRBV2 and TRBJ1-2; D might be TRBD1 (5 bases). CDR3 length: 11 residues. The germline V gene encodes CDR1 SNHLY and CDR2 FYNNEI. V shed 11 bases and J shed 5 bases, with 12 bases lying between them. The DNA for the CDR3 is TGTGCCTTGGGGGGACGGTATGGCTACACCTTC. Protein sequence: CALGGRYGYTF.

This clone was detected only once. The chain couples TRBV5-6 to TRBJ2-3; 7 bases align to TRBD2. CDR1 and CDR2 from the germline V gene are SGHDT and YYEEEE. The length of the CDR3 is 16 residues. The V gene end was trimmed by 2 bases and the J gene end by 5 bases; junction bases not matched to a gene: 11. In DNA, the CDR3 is TGTGCCAGCAGCTTAAGAAAGGCGGGAGCTCTAGATACGCAGTATTTT. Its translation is CASSLRKAGALDTQYF.

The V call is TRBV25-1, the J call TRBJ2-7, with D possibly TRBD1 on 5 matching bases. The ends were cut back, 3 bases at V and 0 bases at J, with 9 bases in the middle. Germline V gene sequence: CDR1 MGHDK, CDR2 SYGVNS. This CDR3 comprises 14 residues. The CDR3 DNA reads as TGTGCCAGCAGTGAGGGGCCTTTCTCCTACGAGCAGTACTTC. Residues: CASSEGPFSYEQYF.